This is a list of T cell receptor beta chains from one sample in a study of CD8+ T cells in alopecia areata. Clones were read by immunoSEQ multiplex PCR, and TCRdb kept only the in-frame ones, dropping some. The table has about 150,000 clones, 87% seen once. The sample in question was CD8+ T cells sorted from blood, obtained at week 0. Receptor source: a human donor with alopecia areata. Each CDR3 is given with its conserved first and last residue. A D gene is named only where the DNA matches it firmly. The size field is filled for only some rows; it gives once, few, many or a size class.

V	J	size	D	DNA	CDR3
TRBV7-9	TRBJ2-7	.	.	TGTGCCAGCAGCCCTGACTACGAGCAGTACTTC	CASSPDYEQYF
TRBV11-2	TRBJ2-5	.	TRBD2	TGTGCCAGCAGCTTAGATTACTTTAGGATTAGCGGGCCACAAGAGACCCAGTACTTC	CASSLDYFRISGPQETQYF
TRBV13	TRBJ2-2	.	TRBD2	TGTGCCAGCACCGGGACTAGCGGGGGGGCCATCGCCGGGGAGCTGTTTTTT	CASTGTSGGAIAGELFF
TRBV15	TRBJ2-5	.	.	TGTGCCACCAGGGAAGAGGGGTCCGGGACCCAGTACTTC	CATREEGSGTQYF
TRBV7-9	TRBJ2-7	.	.	TGTGCCAGCAGATCGGCGACAGCTCCTTCTTCCTACGAGCAGTACTTC	CASRSATAPSSYEQYF
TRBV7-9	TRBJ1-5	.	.	TGTGCCAGCAGCTTAGCCCAGGGAGGGTACGATCAGCCCCAGCATTTT	CASSLAQGGYDQPQHF
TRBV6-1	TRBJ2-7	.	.	TGTGCCAGCAGTGAAGTGGGACTTCAAGCCTACGAGCAGTACTTC	CASSEVGLQAYEQYF
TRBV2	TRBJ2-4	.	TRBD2	TGTGCCAGTGCCGGACTAGTGCGGTTCGCCAAAAACATTCAGTACTTC	CASAGLVRFAKNIQYF
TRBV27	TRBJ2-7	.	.	TGTGCCAGCAGTTTATCGGCAGGGGGGTCCTACGAGCAGTACTTC	CASSLSAGGSYEQYF
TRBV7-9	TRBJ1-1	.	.	TGTGCCAGCATCGGGTTTGGCACTGAAGCTTTCTTT	CASIGFGTEAFF
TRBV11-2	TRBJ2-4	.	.	TGTGCCAGCAGCTTAGTATTTCCCCACAGACCGATTCAGTACTTC	CASSLVFPHRPIQYF
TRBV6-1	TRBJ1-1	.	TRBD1	TGTGCCAGCACCACCCAGGGGGCCCTCACTGAAGCTTTCTTT	CASTTQGALTEAFF
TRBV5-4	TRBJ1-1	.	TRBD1	TGTGCCAGCAGCCCCGGGACAGGGTGGATGAACACTGAAGCTTTCTTT	CASSPGTGWMNTEAFF
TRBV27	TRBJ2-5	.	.	TGTGCCAGCAGTCCTCTTGCTGGGGCAGGGCAAGAGACCCAGTACTTC	CASSPLAGAGQETQYF
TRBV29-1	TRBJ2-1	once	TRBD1	TGCAGCATACCACAGGGGGCGGGTGAGCAGTTCTTC	CSIPQGAGEQFF
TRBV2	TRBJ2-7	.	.	TGTGCCAGCAGTGACGGCGATTTGACCTACGAGCAGTACTTC	CASSDGDLTYEQYF
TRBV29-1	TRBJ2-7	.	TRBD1	TGCAGCGTTGTCCCGACAGGGAATAACGTCGAGCAGTACTTC	CSVVPTGNNVEQYF
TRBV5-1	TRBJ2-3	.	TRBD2	TGCGCCAGCAGCTTAGGGACTAGCGGGCCGACATCCACAGATACGCAGTATTTT	CASSLGTSGPTSTDTQYF
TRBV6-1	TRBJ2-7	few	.	TGTGCCAGCAGTGGCCCACCCAGGGATTTGTCCTACGAGCAGTACTTC	CASSGPPRDLSYEQYF
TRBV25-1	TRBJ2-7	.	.	TGTGCCAGCAGTGACCTAGCCGTACAGTACTTC	CASSDLAVQYF
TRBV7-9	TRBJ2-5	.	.	TGTGCCAGCAGCTCCGCCGCCCAAGAGACCCAGTACTTC	CASSSAAQETQYF
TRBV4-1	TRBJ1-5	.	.	TGCGCCAGCAGCCAAGAAAAGAGTAATAGCAATCAGCCCCAGCATTTT	CASSQEKSNSNQPQHF
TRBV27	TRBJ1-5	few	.	TGTGCCAGCAGTCGACTAAAGGTATGGGGGGCGTGGGGCAATCAGCCCCAGCATTTT	CASSRLKVWGAWGNQPQHF
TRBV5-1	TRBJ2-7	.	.	TGCGCCAGCAGCTTGGTTTCGCGGGTTTACGAGCAGTACTTC	CASSLVSRVYEQYF